These T cell receptor beta chains were read from a single sample in a study of CD8 T cells in Susac syndrome. TCRdb called the immunoSEQ multiplex PCR reads again in MiXCR, with one record for every CDR3 protein. The sample records 160,000 or so distinct CDR3 sequences, 85% to 95% being singletons. The sequenced sample consisted of CD8+ T cells from PBMCs. These receptors were obtained from a human donor with multiple sclerosis. Both conserved end residues are part of each CDR3. Fields, in order: V gene, J gene, clone size, D gene, CDR3 protein, CDR3 DNA. The D gene is left open where the match is weak. Where a row states a size, it is once, few, many or the class of an expanded clone; other rows omit it.

V: TRBV12-3/TRBV12-4; J: TRBJ1-2; size: -; D: TRBD1; CDR3: CASTDRENYGYTF; DNA: TGTGCCAGCACAGACAGGGAGAACTATGGCTACACCTTC
V: TRBV7-9; J: TRBJ2-3; size: -; D: -; CDR3: CASSLGSDDSTDTQYF; DNA: TGTGCCAGCAGCCTAGGGAGTGACGACAGCACAGATACGCAGTATTTT
V: TRBV9; J: TRBJ1-6; size: once; D: -; CDR3: CASSDSLSYNSPLHF; DNA: TGTGCCAGCAGCGACAGTCTCTCCTATAATTCACCCCTCCACTTT
V: TRBV5-6; J: TRBJ1-6; size: -; D: -; CDR3: CASSPSGSLVRTLHF; DNA: TGTGCCAGCAGCCCTTCGGGATCCCTTGTTAGGACCCTCCACTTT
V: TRBV5-1; J: TRBJ1-1; size: -; D: -; CDR3: CASSLAGDPKNTEAFF; DNA: TGCGCCAGCAGCTTGGCGGGAGACCCAAAGAACACTGAAGCTTTCTTT
V: TRBV5-1; J: TRBJ2-1; size: -; D: TRBD2; CDR3: CASSPAGREFVNEQFF; DNA: TGCGCCAGCAGCCCGGCGGGGCGGGAGTTCGTTAATGAGCAGTTCTTC
V: TRBV27; J: TRBJ2-1; size: -; D: -; CDR3: CASSLPEREQFF; DNA: TGTGCCAGCAGTTTACCAGAACGGGAGCAGTTCTTC
V: TRBV15; J: TRBJ2-1; size: -; D: -; CDR3: CATSMGPYNEQFF; DNA: TGTGCCACCAGCATGGGGCCCTACAATGAGCAGTTCTTC
V: TRBV9; J: TRBJ1-1; size: -; D: -; CDR3: CASSPVTEAFF; DNA: TGTGCCAGCAGCCCCGTGACTGAAGCTTTCTTT
V: TRBV11-2; J: TRBJ2-5; size: -; D: TRBD2; CDR3: CASSSRLAGGEETQYF; DNA: TGTGCCAGCAGCTCGCGACTAGCGGGGGGCGAGGAGACCCAGTACTTC
V: TRBV30; J: TRBJ1-1; size: -; D: -; CDR3: CAWSLGGRTEAFF; DNA: TGTGCCTGGAGTCTCGGGGGAAGGACTGAAGCTTTCTTT
V: TRBV28; J: TRBJ2-1; size: -; D: TRBD1; CDR3: CASSSLTGKNEQFF; DNA: TGTGCCAGCAGTTCCCTGACAGGGAAAAATGAGCAGTTCTTC
V: TRBV15; J: TRBJ1-2; size: once; D: TRBD1; CDR3: CATSEIQGAVNYGYTF; DNA: TGTGCCACCAGCGAAATCCAGGGGGCTGTTAACTATGGCTACACCTTC
V: TRBV4-1; J: TRBJ2-1; size: -; D: TRBD2; CDR3: CASSQNSGRMDNEQFF; DNA: TGCGCCAGCAGCCAGAATAGCGGGAGAATGGACAATGAGCAGTTCTTC
V: TRBV25-1; J: TRBJ2-1; size: -; D: -; CDR3: CASSEKISVYNEQFF; DNA: TGTGCCAGCAGTGAGAAAATTTCGGTATACAATGAGCAGTTCTTC
V: TRBV29-1; J: TRBJ2-3; size: once; D: -; CDR3: CSVERVFGGSTDTQYF; DNA: TGCAGCGTTGAAAGGGTCTTTGGCGGGAGCACAGATACGCAGTATTTT
V: TRBV7-9; J: TRBJ2-7; size: -; D: -; CDR3: CASSLAPGHVEYEQYF; DNA: TGTGCCAGCAGCTTAGCGCCGGGACACGTAGAATACGAGCAGTACTTC
V: TRBV12-3/TRBV12-4; J: TRBJ2-5; size: -; D: -; CDR3: CASSQGAGGETQYF; DNA: TGTGCCAGCAGTCAGGGGGCCGGGGGGGAGACCCAGTACTTC
V: TRBV29-1; J: TRBJ2-1; size: -; D: -; CDR3: CSAHPGRNEQFF; DNA: TGCAGCGCCCATCCCGGCCGCAATGAGCAGTTCTTC
V: TRBV20-1; J: TRBJ1-1; size: -; D: -; CDR3: CSARANTGEAEAFF; DNA: TGCAGTGCTAGAGCCAATACGGGGGAAGCTGAAGCTTTCTTT
V: TRBV5-6; J: TRBJ2-7; size: few; D: -; CDR3: CASSLGEGYEQYF; DNA: TGTGCCAGCAGCTTGGGAGAGGGCTACGAGCAGTACTTC
V: TRBV9; J: TRBJ1-5; size: -; D: -; CDR3: CASSAGNQPQHF; DNA: TGTGCCAGCAGCGCAGGTAATCAGCCCCAGCATTTT
V: TRBV30; J: TRBJ1-1; size: -; D: TRBD1; CDR3: CAWSVTGGSEAFF; DNA: TGTGCCTGGAGTGTGACAGGGGGCTCTGAAGCTTTCTTT
V: TRBV11-2; J: TRBJ2-5; size: -; D: -; CDR3: CASSLGHILGETQYF; DNA: TGTGCCAGCAGCTTAGGACACATACTGGGTGAGACCCAGTACTTC
V: TRBV28; J: TRBJ2-7; size: few; D: -; CDR3: CASSWTASYEQYF; DNA: TGTGCCAGCAGTTGGACGGCCTCCTACGAGCAGTACTTC
V: TRBV28; J: TRBJ2-5; size: -; D: -; CDR3: CASSSGDETQYF; DNA: TGTGCCAGCAGTTCAGGAGATGAGACCCAGTACTTC
V: TRBV20-1; J: TRBJ2-5; size: -; D: TRBD2; CDR3: CSARERVWLADQETQYF; DNA: TGCAGTGCTAGAGAACGGGTTTGGCTAGCGGATCAAGAGACCCAGTACTTC
V: TRBV29-1; J: TRBJ2-7; size: -; D: -; CDR3: CSGAGDTYEQYF; DNA: TGCAGCGGAGCCGGGGATACCTACGAGCAGTACTTC
V: TRBV13; J: TRBJ2-1; size: -; D: TRBD2; CDR3: CASSLPSGELYNEQFF; DNA: TGTGCCAGCAGCTTACCTAGCGGGGAGCTCTACAATGAGCAGTTCTTC
V: TRBV2; J: TRBJ2-3; size: -; D: -; CDR3: CASSEETTYTQYF; DNA: TGTGCCAGCAGCGAGGAGACTACTTATACGCAGTATTTT
V: TRBV20-1; J: TRBJ1-2; size: -; D: TRBD1; CDR3: CSALNRGQNYGYTF; DNA: TGCAGTGCTTTAAACAGGGGGCAGAACTATGGCTACACCTTC
V: TRBV14; J: TRBJ2-1; size: -; D: TRBD2; CDR3: CASSQDLLAGVGNEQFF; DNA: TGTGCCAGCAGCCAAGACTTGCTAGCGGGAGTCGGGAATGAGCAGTTCTTC
V: TRBV20-1; J: TRBJ1-2; size: -; D: -; CDR3: CSAPDKLTRHTF; DNA: TGCAGTGCTCCCGACAAGCTTACCCGCCACACCTTC
V: TRBV12-3/TRBV12-4; J: TRBJ2-1; size: -; D: TRBD2; CDR3: CASSLGFLAGGYNEQFF; DNA: TGTGCCAGCAGTTTAGGCTTTCTAGCGGGGGGCTACAATGAGCAGTTCTTC
V: TRBV5-1; J: TRBJ2-7; size: -; D: -; CDR3: CASSFGFEQYF; DNA: TGCGCCAGCAGCTTTGGGTTCGAGCAGTACTTC
V: TRBV12-5; J: TRBJ2-1; size: -; D: TRBD1; CDR3: CASGLVTGANEQFF; DNA: TGTGCTAGTGGTTTGGTAACAGGGGCCAATGAGCAGTTCTTC
V: TRBV4-1; J: TRBJ1-4; size: -; D: -; CDR3: CASSQIGGEDEKLFF; DNA: TGCGCCAGCAGCCAAATAGGAGGGGAAGATGAAAAACTGTTTTTT
V: TRBV11-2; J: TRBJ2-7; size: -; D: -; CDR3: CASSLVGYSYEQYF; DNA: TGTGCCAGCAGCTTAGTGGGTTATTCCTACGAGCAGTACTTC
V: TRBV13; J: TRBJ1-2; size: -; D: -; CDR3: CASSRPGTEINYGYTF; DNA: TGTGCCAGCAGTCGCCCCGGGACGGAAATTAACTATGGCTACACCTTC
V: TRBV5-1; J: TRBJ2-3; size: -; D: -; CDR3: CASSGSRYLTDTQYF; DNA: TGCGCCAGCAGCGGGTCGAGATACCTCACAGATACGCAGTATTTT
V: TRBV6-5; J: TRBJ2-1; size: -; D: -; CDR3: CASSYSSQQGRTYNEQFF; DNA: TGTGCCAGCAGTTACTCGAGTCAACAGGGTAGAACCTACAATGAGCAGTTCTTC